The rows below give T cell receptor beta chains drawn from one sample of a study of blood T cell repertoires in COVID-19. This table comes from immunoSEQ multiplex PCR, and its TCRdb copy is limited to in-frame clones, with some not included. The table includes some 260,000 clones, approximately 90% detected once. The sequenced sample was PBMCs or T cells enriched from blood (not recorded which). These receptors were obtained from a woman between 18 and 30 years old who had recovered from COVID-19. The conserved cysteine and the conserved F or W are not part of the CDR3 here. Clone size is stated in some rows and not others, as once, few, many or a class when expanded.

cdr3_aa,clone_size,v_call
SVEGKGQGPFSNYGYT,-,TRBV29-1
ASSGPSGGATDTQY,-,TRBV5-1
ASSIVLVSGANVLT,-,TRBV19
ASSSRATGKEQY,-,TRBV5-6
ASRGGARSGNTIY,once,TRBV6-6
ASSREGGWGTQY,-,TRBV25-1
ASSQLPITDGYT,-,TRBV3-1/TRBV3-2
AISDPGYGYT,-,TRBV10-3
ASSEAWTGSSGNTIY,once,TRBV18
ASSSRSYGYT,few,TRBV10-1
ASSLGSGRAGETQY,-,TRBV4-1
ASSQDRLAHYEQY,-,TRBV3-1/TRBV3-2
ARSFLRDRGSTDTQY,-,TRBV5-3
ASSQDKAAAYGYT,once,TRBV4-3
ASSVGTSTFNQPQH,-,TRBV28
ASSRGQGASRGYT,once,TRBV27
ASSSQTGAALDIQY,-,TRBV27
ASSLEQLNEQF,-,TRBV7-9
SASFGSGLAKNIQY,-,TRBV20-1
ASSSEQTVNTEAF,-,TRBV5-1